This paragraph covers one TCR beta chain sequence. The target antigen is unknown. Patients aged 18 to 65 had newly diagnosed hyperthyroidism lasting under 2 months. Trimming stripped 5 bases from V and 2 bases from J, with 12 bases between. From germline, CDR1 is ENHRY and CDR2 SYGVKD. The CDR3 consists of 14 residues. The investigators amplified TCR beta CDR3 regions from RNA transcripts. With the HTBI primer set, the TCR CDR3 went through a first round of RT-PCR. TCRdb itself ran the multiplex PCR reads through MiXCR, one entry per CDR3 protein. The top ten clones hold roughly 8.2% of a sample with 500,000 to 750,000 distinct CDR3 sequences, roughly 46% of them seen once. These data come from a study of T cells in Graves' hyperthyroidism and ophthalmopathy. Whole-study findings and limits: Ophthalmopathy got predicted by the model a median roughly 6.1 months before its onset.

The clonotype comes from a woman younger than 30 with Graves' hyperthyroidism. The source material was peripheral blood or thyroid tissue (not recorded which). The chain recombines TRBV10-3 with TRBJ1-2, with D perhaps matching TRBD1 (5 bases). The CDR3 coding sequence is TGTGCCATCAGTCAGGGAGGGCGGAACTATGGCTACACCTTC. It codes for CAISQGGRNYGYTF.